This T cell receptor beta chain was sequenced in a study of vaccination and CD4 T cells after COVID-19. About the study: Overlapping peptides covering the spike proteins of SARS-CoV-2, HCoV-NL63, HCoV-OC43 and HCoV-229E were added to stimulate cells.

Overall study results and limits: Within the convalescent patients, spike mono-reactivity was found in 304 of 307 vaccine-specific clones.

Treatment reported: approximately nine-day PBMC culture with coronavirus spike peptide pools or control peptides (ViraFEST assay). CD4+ T cells that came from the unexposed donor were collected before the COVID-19 pandemic (2011-2018). Both SARS-CoV-2 S/N and four cold-coronavirus spikes were used, cells permitting, to probe CD4+ T cells of unexposed donors. Germline values: CDR1 MDHEN, CDR2 SYDVKM. V dropped 1 base and J dropped 0 bases, with 15 bases sitting between them. The length of the CDR3 is 17 residues. In regard to this clonotype: Its antigen remains unidentified.

CD4+ T cells that had been cultured provided DNA sequenced with the Oncomine TCR Beta short-read assay. Investigators isolated genomic DNA from cultured CD4+ T cells. Via MiXCR, TCRdb re-called the PCR reads, giving one row per CDR3 protein. The sample includes some 4,600 distinct CDR3 sequences, approximately 58% of them seen just once. The sample was CD4+ T cells from blood, cultured in vitro. The receptor's source is a human donor in good health. V is TRBV28 and J is TRBJ1-1; no firm D call. The CDR3: CASSLLAGLSMNTEAFF. The CDR3 DNA sequence: TGTGCCAGCAGTTTATTGGCAGGCCTAAGTATGAACACTGAAGCTTTCTTT.